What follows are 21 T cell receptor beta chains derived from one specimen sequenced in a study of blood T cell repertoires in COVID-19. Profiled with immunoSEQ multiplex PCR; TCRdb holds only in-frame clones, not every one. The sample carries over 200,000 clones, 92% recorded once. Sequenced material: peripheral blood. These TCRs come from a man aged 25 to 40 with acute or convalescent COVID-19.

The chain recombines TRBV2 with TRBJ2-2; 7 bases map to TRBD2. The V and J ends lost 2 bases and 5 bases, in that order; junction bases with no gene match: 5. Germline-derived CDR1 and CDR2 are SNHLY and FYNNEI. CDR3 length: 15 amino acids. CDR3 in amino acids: CASSEQAGRTGELFF. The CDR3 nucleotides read TGTGCCAGCAGTGAACAAGCGGGAAGAACCGGGGAGCTGTTTTTT.

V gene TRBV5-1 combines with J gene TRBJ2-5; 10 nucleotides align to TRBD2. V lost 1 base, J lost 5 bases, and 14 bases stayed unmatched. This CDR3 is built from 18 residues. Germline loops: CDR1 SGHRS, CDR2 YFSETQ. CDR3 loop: CASSLIPAGGPIGETQYF. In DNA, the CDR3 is TGCGCCAGCAGCTTGATACCAGCGGGGGGGCCGATAGGGGAGACCCAGTACTTC.

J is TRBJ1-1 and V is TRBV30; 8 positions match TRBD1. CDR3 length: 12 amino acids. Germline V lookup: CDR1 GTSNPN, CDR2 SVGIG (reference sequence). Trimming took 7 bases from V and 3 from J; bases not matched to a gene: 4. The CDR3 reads CASNRGDTEAFF. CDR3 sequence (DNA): TGTGCCTCAAACAGGGGGGACACTGAAGCTTTCTTT. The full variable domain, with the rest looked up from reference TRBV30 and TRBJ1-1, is SQTIHQWPATLVQPVGSPLSLECTVEGTSNPNLYWYRQAAGRGLQLLFYSVGIGQISSEVPQNLSASRPQDRQFILSSKKLLLSDSGFYLCASNRGDTEAFFGQGTRLTVV.

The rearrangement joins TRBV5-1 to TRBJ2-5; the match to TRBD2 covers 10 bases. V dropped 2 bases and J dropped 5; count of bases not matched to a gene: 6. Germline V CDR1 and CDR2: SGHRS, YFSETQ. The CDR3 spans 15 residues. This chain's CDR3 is CASSFLAGGMETQYF. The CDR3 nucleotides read TGCGCCAGCAGCTTCTTAGCGGGAGGTATGGAGACCCAGTACTTC.

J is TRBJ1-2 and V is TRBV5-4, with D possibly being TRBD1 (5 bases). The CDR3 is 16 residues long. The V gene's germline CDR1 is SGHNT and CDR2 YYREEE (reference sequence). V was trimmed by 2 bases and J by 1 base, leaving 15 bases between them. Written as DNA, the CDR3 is TGTGCCAGCAGCTTCAGTCCTGGGGCGATTAACTATGGCTACACCTTC. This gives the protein CASSFSPGAINYGYTF.

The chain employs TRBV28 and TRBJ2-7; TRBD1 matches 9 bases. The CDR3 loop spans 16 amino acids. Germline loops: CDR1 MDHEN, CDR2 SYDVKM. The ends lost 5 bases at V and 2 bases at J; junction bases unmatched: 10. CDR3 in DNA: TGTGCCAGCAGTATCACCGGGACAGGGAGGACCTACGAGCAGTACTTC. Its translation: CASSITGTGRTYEQYF.

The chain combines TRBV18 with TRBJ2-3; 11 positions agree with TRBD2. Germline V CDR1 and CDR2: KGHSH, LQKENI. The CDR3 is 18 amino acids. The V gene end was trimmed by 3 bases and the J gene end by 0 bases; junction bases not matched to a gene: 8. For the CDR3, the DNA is TGTGCCAGCTCACCGACAACCACTAGCGGGAGTAGCACAGATACGCAGTATTTT. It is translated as CASSPTTTSGSSTDTQYF. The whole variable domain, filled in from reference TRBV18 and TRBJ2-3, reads NAGVMQNPRHLVRRRGQEARLRCSPMKGHSHVYWYRQLPEEGLKFMVYLQKENIIDESGMPKERFSAEFPKEGPSILRIQQVVRGDSAAYFCASSPTTTSGSSTDTQYFGPGTRLTVL.

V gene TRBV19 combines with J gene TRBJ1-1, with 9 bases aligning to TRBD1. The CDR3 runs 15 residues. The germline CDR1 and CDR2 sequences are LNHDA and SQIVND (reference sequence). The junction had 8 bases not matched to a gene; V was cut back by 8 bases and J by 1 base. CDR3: CASFRDRAWNTEAFF. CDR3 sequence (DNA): TGTGCCAGTTTTCGGGACAGGGCATGGAACACTGAAGCTTTCTTT. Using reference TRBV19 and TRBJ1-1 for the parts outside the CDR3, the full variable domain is DGGITQSPKYLFRKEGQNVTLSCEQNLNHDAMYWYRQDPGQGLRLIYYSQIVNDFQKGDIAEGYSVSREKKESFPLTVTSAQKNPTAFYLCASFRDRAWNTEAFFGQGTRLTVV.

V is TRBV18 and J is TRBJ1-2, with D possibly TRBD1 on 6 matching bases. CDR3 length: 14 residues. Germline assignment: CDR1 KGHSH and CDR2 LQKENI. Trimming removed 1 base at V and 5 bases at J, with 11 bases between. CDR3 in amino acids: CASSPRRQAYGYTF. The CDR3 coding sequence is TGTGCCAGCTCACCACGGAGACAGGCTTATGGCTACACCTTC.

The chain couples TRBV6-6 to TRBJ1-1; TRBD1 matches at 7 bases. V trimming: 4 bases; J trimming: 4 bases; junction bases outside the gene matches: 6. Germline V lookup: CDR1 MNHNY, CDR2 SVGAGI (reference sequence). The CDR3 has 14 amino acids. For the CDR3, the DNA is TGTGCCAGCAGTTTCGGACAGGCGGGCACTGAAGCTTTCTTT. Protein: CASSFGQAGTEAFF.

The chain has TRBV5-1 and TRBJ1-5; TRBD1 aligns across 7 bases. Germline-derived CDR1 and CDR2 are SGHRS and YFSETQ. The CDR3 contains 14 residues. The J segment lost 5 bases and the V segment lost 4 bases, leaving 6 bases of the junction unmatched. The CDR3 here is CASSATGIDQPQHF. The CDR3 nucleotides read TGCGCCAGCAGCGCGACAGGGATTGATCAGCCCCAGCATTTT.

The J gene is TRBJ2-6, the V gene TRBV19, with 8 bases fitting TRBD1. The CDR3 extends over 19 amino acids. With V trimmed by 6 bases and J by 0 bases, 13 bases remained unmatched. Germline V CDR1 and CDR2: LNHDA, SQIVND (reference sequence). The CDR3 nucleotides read TGTGCCAGTAGGGACAGGGTGGCTTGGTCTCTCTCTGGGGCCAACGTCCTGACTTTC. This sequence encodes CASRDRVAWSLSGANVLTF.

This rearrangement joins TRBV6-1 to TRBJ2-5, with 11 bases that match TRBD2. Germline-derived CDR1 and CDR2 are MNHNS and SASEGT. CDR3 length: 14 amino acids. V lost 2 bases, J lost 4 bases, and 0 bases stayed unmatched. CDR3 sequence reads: CASSELAGGETQYF. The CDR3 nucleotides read TGTGCCAGCAGTGAACTAGCGGGAGGAGAGACCCAGTACTTC.

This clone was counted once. The CDR3 bases are TGTGCCAGCAGCCCGACTCGGGATGAGCAGTTCTTC. Translated: CASSPTRDEQFF. The chain links TRBV7-6 to TRBJ2-1; D call uncertain. CDR3 length: 12 amino acids. Trimming pared 5 bases from V and 8 bases from J, leaving 10 bases between. Germline V gene lookup returns CDR1 SGHVS and CDR2 FNYEAQ. Looking up the rest from reference TRBV7-6 and TRBJ2-1 gives the full variable domain: GAGVSQSPRYKVTKRGQDVALRCDPISGHVSLYWYRQALGQGPEFLTYFNYEAQQDKSGLPNDRFSAERPEGSISTLTIQRTEQRDSAMYRCASSPTRDEQFFGPGTRLTVL.

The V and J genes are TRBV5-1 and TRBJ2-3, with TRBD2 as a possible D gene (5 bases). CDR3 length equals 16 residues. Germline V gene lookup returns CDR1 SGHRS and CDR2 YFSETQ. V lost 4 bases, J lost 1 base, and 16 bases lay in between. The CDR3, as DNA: TGCGCCAGCAGCCGAGGGTCGGGGATAGGCACAGATACGCAGTATTTT. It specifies CASSRGSGIGTDTQYF.

The CDR3 region is CAWSSGPYEQYF. CDR3 bases: TGTGCCTGGAGTTCAGGGCCCTACGAGCAGTACTTC. V is TRBV30 and J is TRBJ2-7, with a weak D call TRBD1 (5 bases). Germline V gene data show CDR1 as GTSNPN and CDR2 as SVGIG (reference sequence). The CDR3 is 12 amino acids. V dropped 2 bases and J dropped 2 bases, with 7 bases sitting between them.

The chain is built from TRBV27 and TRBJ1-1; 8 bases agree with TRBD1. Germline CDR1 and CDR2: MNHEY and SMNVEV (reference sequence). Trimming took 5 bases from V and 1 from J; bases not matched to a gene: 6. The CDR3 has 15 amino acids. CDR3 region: CASSVDRAGNTEAFF. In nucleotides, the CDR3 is TGTGCCAGCAGTGTGGACAGGGCGGGGAACACTGAAGCTTTCTTT.

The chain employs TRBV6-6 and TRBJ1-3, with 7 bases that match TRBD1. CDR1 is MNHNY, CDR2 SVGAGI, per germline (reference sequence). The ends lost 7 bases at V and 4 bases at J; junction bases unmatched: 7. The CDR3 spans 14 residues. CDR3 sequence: CASKNGQEGNTIYF. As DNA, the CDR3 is TGTGCCAGCAAAAACGGACAGGAAGGAAACACCATATATTTT.

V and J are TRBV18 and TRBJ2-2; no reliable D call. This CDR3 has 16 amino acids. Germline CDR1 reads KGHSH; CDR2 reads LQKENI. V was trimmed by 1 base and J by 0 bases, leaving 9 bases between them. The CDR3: CASSPRGNTNTGELFF. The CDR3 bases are TGTGCCAGCTCACCACGAGGCAACACGAACACCGGGGAGCTGTTTTTT.

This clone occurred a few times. The CDR3 region has the DNA TGCGCCAGCAGTGTTTCCCCCGGGAACACTGAAGCTTTCTTT. Protein product: CASSVSPGNTEAFF. J is TRBJ1-1 and V is TRBV10-1, with unresolved D. Germline V lookup: CDR1 WNHNN, CDR2 SYGVQD (reference sequence). This CDR3 contains 14 residues. The germline V and J ends were trimmed by 4 bases and 1 base, with 10 bases remaining between them.

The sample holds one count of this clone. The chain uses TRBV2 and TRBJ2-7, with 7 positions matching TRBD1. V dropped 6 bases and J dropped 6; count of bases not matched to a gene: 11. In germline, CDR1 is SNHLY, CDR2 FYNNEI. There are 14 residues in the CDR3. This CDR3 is CASRPDRLASEQYF. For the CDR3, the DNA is TGTGCCAGCAGGCCGGACAGGTTGGCGTCCGAGCAGTACTTC.